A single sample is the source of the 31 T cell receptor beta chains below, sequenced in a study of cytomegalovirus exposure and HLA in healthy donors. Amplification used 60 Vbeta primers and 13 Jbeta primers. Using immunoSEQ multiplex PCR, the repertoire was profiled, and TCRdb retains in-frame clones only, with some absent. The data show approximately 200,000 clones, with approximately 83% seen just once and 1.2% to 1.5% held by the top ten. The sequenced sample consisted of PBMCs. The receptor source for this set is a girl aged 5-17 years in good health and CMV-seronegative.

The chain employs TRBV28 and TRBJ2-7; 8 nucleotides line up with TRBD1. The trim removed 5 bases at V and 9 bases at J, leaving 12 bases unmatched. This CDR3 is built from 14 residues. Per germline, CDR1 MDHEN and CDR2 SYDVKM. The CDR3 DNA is TGTGCCAGCAGTCCCGGGACAGGTAGAATCGGGCAGTACTTC. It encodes CASSPGTGRIGQYF.

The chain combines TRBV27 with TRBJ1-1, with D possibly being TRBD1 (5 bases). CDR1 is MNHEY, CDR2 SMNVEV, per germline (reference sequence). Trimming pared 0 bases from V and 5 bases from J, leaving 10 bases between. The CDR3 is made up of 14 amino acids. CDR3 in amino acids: CASSLSMPGTEAFF. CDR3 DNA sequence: TGTGCCAGCAGTTTATCGATGCCAGGGACTGAAGCTTTCTTT.

CDR3 sequence: CASSLIGTVNQPQHF. The CDR3, as DNA: TGTGCCAGCAGCTTGATAGGAACAGTTAATCAGCCCCAGCATTTT. This chain connects TRBV5-8 to TRBJ1-5; D is uncertain. V lost 1 base to trimming and J lost 4 bases, with 12 bases between them. The CDR3 runs 15 residues. Germline CDR1 SGHTS, CDR2 YDEGEE.

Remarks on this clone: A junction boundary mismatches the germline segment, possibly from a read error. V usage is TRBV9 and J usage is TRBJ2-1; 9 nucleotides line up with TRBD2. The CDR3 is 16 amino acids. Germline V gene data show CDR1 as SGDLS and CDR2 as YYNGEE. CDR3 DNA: TGTGCCAGCAGCGTAGTGCGTAAAGCGGGAGGCAATGGGCAGTTCTTC. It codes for CASSVVRKAGGNGQFF.

As DNA, the CDR3 is TGTGCCAGCAGGCGAGCGGGGGGGTACAATGAGCAGTTCTTC. Translated, it gives CASRRAGGYNEQFF. The chain carries TRBV6-5 and TRBJ2-1, with TRBD2 identical over 10 bases. The germline CDR1 and CDR2 sequences are MNHEY and SVGAGI. The CDR3 contains 14 residues. The J segment lost 4 bases and the V segment lost 6 bases, leaving 3 bases of the junction unmatched.

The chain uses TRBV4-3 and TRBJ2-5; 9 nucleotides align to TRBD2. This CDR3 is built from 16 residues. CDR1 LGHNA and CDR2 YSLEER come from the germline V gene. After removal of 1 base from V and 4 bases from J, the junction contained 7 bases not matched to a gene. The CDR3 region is CASSQAPLAGAETQYF. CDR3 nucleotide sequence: TGCGCCAGCAGCCAAGCACCTTTAGCGGGGGCAGAGACCCAGTACTTC.

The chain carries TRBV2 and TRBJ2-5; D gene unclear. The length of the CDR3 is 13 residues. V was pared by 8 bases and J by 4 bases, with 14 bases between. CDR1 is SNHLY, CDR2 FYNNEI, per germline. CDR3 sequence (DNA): TGTGCCAGCGTGTCTACGGAGCGAGAGACCCAGTACTTC. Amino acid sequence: CASVSTERETQYF.

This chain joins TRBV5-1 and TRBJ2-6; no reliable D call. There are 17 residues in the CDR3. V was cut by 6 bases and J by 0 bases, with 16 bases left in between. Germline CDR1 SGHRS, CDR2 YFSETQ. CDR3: CASKVTQTNSGANVLTF. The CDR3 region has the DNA TGCGCCAGCAAGGTGACACAAACAAACTCTGGGGCCAACGTCCTGACTTTC.

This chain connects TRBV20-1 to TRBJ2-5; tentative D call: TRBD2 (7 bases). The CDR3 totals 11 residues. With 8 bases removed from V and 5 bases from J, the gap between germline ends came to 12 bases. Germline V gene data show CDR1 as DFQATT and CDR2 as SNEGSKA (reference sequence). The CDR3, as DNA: TGCAGTTCCGGGGGGCGGGAGACCCAGTACTTC. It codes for CSSGGRETQYF.

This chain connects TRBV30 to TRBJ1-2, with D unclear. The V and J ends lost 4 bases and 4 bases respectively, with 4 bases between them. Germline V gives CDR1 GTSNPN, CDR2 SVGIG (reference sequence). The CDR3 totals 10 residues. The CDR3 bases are TGTGCCTGGAACAGCTATGGCTACACCTTC. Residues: CAWNSYGYTF.

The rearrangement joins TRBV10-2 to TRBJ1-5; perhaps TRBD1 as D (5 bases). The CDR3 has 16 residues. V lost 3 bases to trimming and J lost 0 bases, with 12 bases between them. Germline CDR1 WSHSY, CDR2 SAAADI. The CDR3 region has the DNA TGCGCCAGCAGTGAATCTGCAGGGTATAGCAATCAGCCCCAGCATTTT. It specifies CASSESAGYSNQPQHF.

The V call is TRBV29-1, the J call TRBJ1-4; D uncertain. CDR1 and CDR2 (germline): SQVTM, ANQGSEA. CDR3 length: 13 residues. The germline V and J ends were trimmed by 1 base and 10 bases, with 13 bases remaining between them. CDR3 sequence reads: CSVEGVDRGKLFF. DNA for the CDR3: TGCAGCGTTGAAGGGGTTGATCGGGGAAAACTGTTTTTT.

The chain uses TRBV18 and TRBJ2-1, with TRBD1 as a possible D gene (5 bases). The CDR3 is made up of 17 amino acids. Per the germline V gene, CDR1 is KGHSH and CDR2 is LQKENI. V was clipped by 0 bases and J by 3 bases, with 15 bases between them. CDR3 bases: TGTGCCAGCTCACCACCGAGCCAGGGCCACAACTACAATGAGCAGTTCTTC. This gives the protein CASSPPSQGHNYNEQFF.

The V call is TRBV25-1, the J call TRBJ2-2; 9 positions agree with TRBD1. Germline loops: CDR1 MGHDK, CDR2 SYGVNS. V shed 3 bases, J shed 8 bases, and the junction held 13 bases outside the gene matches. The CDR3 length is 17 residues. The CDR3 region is CASSDSSGQGSSGELFF. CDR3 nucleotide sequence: TGTGCCAGCAGTGATTCTTCGGGACAGGGATCATCTGGGGAGCTGTTTTTT.

The CDR3 coding sequence is TGTGCCAGCAGCGTACAGGGGGGTGGCACTGAAGCTTTCTTT. This codes for CASSVQGGGTEAFF. This chain connects TRBV9 to TRBJ1-1; 7 bases map to TRBD1. The CDR3 is 14 residues long. V lost 1 base, J lost 4 bases, and 4 bases stayed unmatched. The germline V gene has CDR1 SGDLS and CDR2 YYNGEE.

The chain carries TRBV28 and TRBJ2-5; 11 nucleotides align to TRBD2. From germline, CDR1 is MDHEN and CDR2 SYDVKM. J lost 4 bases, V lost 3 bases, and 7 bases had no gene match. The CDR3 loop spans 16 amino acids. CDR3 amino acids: CASSLVTSGTGETQYF. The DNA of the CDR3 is TGTGCCAGCAGTTTGGTGACTAGCGGGACAGGAGAGACCCAGTACTTC.

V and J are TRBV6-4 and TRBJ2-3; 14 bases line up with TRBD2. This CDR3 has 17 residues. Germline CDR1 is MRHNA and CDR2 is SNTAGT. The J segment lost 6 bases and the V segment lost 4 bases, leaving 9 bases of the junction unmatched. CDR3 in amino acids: CASSGHVTSGGEDTQYF. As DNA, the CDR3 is TGTGCCAGCAGTGGCCATGTGACTAGCGGGGGGGAGGATACGCAGTATTTT.

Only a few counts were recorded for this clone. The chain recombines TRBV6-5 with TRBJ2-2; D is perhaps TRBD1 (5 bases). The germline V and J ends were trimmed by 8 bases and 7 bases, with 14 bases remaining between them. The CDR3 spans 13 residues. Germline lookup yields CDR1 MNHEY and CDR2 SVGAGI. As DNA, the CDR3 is TGTGCCAGCCAGACGTCAGGGCACGGGGAGCTGTTTTTT. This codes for CASQTSGHGELFF.

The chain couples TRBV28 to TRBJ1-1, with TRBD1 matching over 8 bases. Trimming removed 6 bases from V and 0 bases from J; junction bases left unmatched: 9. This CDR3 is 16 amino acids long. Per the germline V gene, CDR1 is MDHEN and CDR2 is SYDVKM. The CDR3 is CASRSGTGNMNTEAFF. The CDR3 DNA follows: TGTGCCAGCAGGTCCGGGACAGGAAACATGAACACTGAAGCTTTCTTT.

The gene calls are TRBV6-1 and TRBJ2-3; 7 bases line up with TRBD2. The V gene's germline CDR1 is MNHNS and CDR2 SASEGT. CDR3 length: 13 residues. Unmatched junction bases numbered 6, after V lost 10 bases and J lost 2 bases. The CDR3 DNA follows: TGTGCCACCACGGGACTAATCACAGATACGCAGTATTTT. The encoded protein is CATTGLITDTQYF.

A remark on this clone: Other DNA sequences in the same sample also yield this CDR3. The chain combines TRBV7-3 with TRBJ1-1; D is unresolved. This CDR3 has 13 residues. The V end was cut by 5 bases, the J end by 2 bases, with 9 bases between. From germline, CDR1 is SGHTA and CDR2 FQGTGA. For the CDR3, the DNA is TGTGCCAGCAGCCTGAGTCGAAACACTGAAGCTTTCTTT. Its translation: CASSLSRNTEAFF.

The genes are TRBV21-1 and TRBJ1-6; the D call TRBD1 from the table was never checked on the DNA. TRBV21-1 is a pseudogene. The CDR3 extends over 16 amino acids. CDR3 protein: CASSFPPAGKGSPLHF. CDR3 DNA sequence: TGTGCCAGCAGTTTCCCACCCGCAGGGAAGGGTTCACCCCTCCACTTT.

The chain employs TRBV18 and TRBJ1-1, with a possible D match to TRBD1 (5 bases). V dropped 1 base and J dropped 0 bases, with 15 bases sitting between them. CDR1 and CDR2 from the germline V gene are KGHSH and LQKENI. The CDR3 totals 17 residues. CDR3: CASSPRGRTALNTEAFF. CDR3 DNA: TGTGCCAGCTCACCACGGGGCCGGACCGCTTTGAACACTGAAGCTTTCTTT. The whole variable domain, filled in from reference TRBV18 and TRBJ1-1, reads NAGVMQNPRHLVRRRGQEARLRCSPMKGHSHVYWYRQLPEEGLKFMVYLQKENIIDESGMPKERFSAEFPKEGPSILRIQQVVRGDSAAYFCASSPRGRTALNTEAFFGQGTRLTVV.

The CDR3 nucleotides read TGTGCCAGCACGGGGAGGACAGGGACGAACACCGGGGAGCTGTTTTTT. Encoded protein: CASTGRTGTNTGELFF. The chain couples TRBV9 to TRBJ2-2, with 8 bases identical to TRBD1. Germline V gene lookup returns CDR1 SGDLS and CDR2 YYNGEE. Unmatched junction bases numbered 7, after V lost 6 bases and J lost 0 bases. The CDR3 runs to 16 residues.

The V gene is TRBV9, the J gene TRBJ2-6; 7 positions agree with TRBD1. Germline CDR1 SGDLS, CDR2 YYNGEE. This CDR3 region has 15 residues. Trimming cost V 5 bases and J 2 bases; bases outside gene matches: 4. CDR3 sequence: CASRTGVAGANVLTF. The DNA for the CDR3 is TGTGCCAGCAGAACAGGGGTAGCTGGGGCCAACGTCCTGACTTTC.

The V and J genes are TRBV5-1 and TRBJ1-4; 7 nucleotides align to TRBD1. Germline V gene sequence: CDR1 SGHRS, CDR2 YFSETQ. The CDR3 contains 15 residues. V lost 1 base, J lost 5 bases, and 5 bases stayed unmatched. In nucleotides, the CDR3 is TGCGCCAGCAGCTTGAGGGACAGTCAAAATGAAAAACTGTTTTTT. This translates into CASSLRDSQNEKLFF. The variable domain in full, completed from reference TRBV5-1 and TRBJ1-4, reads KAGVTQTPRYLIKTRGQQVTLSCSPISGHRSVSWYQQTPGQGLQFLFEYFSETQRNKGNFPGRFSGRQFSNSRSEMNVSTLELGDSALYLCASSLRDSQNEKLFFGSGTQLSVL.

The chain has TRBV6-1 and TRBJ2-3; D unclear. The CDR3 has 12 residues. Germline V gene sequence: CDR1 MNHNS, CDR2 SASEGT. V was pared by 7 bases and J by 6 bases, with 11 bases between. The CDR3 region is CASTDFMDTQYF. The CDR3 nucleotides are TGTGCCAGCACAGACTTCATGGATACGCAGTATTTT.

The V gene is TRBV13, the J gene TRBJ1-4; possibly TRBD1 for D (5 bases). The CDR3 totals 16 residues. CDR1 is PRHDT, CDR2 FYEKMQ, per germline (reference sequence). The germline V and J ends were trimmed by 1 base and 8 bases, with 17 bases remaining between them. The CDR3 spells CASSLVGSGGYEKLFF. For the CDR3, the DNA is TGTGCCAGCAGCTTAGTTGGGTCGGGGGGTTACGAAAAACTGTTTTTT.

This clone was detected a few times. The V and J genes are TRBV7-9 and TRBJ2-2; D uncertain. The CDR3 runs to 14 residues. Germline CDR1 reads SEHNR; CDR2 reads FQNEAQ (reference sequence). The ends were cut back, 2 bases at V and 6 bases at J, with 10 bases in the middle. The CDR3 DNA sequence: TGTGCCAGCAGCTTAAGACCGCTAGCCGGGGAGCTGTTTTTT. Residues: CASSLRPLAGELFF.

CDR3 protein: CATTRPLGRGNYNEQFF. The CDR3 DNA follows: TGTGCCACCACCAGGCCCCTGGGCAGGGGCAACTACAATGAGCAGTTCTTC. The chain has TRBV7-2 and TRBJ2-1; possible D gene TRBD1, 6 bases. Between the trimmed V and J ends, which lost 10 bases and 3 bases, there was a span of 25 bases. This CDR3 region has 17 residues. The V gene's germline CDR1 is SGHTA and CDR2 FQGNSA.

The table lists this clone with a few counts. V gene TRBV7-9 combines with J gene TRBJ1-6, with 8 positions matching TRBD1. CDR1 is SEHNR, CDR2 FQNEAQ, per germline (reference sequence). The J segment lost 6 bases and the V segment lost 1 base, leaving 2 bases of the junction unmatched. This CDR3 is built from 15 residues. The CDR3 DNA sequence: TGTGCCAGCAGCTTAGGGACAGGGCTTAATTCACCCCTCCACTTT. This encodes CASSLGTGLNSPLHF.